One sample yielded the 18 T cell receptor beta chains listed below, sequenced in a study of control samples from healthy donors and cancer patients. Only in-frame clones appear in the TCRdb table, and some are missing; sequencing was by immunoSEQ multiplex PCR. The sample carries about 140,000 clones, 80% to 95% recorded once. What was sequenced was blood. All receptors derive from a man aged 25 to 45 in good health.

This clone has a handful of counts. The chain links TRBV18 to TRBJ1-2, with no clear D. The CDR3 runs 13 residues. Per germline, CDR1 KGHSH and CDR2 LQKENI. The ends were cut back, 3 bases at V and 5 bases at J, with 10 bases in the middle. The CDR3 is CASSPRQPYGYTF. The CDR3 DNA reads as TGTGCCAGCTCACCGCGACAACCGTATGGCTACACCTTC.

CDR3 sequence (DNA): TGTGCCACCGCTGACCGGAGCTCTGGAAACACCATATATTTT. Translation: CATADRSSGNTIYF. V gene TRBV19 combines with J gene TRBJ1-3; D is unclear. Germline CDR1 LNHDA, CDR2 SQIVND (reference sequence). Trimming left V 10 bases short and J 0 bases short, with 13 bases between. There are 14 residues in the CDR3.

CDR3 DNA: TGTGCCAGCAGTCCCCAAGAGACCCAGTACTTC. Protein product: CASSPQETQYF. The gene calls are TRBV2 and TRBJ2-5; no clear D gene. Deletions cut 5 bases from V and 1 base from J, with 2 bases between. The germline V gene encodes CDR1 SNHLY and CDR2 FYNNEI. There are 11 residues in the CDR3. Drawing the rest from reference TRBV2 and TRBJ2-5, the complete variable domain is EPEVTQTPSHQVTQMGQEVILRCVPISNHLYFYWYRQILGQKVEFLVSFYNNEISEKSEIFDDQFSVERPDGSNFTLKIRSTKLEDSAMYFCASSPQETQYFGPGTRLLVL.

The rearrangement links TRBV3-1 (or the pseudogene TRBV3-2) to TRBJ2-7, with a tentative D call TRBD2 (6 bases). The CDR3 is made up of 12 amino acids. Germline V gene data show CDR1 as LGHDT and CDR2 as YNNKEL (reference sequence). Trimming took off 3 bases at V and 7 bases at J, with 10 bases between the two ends. DNA of the CDR3: TGTGCCAGCAGCCATGGAGGGAGGGAGCAGTACTTC. Translated: CASSHGGREQYF.

The chain's CDR3 is CASSQEEGNEQFF. The DNA of the CDR3 is TGTGCCAGCAGCCAAGAAGAGGGGAATGAGCAGTTCTTC. The V and J genes are TRBV14 and TRBJ2-1; the D call may be TRBD1 or TRBD2 (5 bases each). Germline V lookup: CDR1 SGHDN, CDR2 FVKESK. Trimming stripped 0 bases from V and 7 bases from J, with 7 bases between. There are 13 residues in the CDR3. Full variable domain (rest looked up from reference TRBV14 and TRBJ2-1): EAGVTQFPSHSVIEKGQTVTLRCDPISGHDNLYWYRRVMGKEIKFLLHFVKESKQDESGMPNNRFLAERTGGTYSTLKVQPAELEDSGVYFCASSQEEGNEQFFGPGTRLTVL.

This rearrangement joins TRBV23-1 to TRBJ2-3; TRBD1 agrees at 8 bases. TRBV23-1 qualifies as an ORF whose function is uncertain. CDR3 size: 16 residues. The ends lost 2 bases at V and 2 bases at J; junction bases unmatched: 6. The CDR3 is CASSQNGTGDTDTQYF. Here the CDR3 DNA reads TGCGCCAGCAGTCAAAATGGGACAGGTGACACAGATACGCAGTATTTT.

The rearrangement links TRBV28 to TRBJ2-1; D ambiguous. Trimming left V 1 base short and J 1 base short, with 14 bases between. The germline CDR1 and CDR2 sequences are MDHEN and SYDVKM. The CDR3 spans 17 residues. The CDR3 is CASSLFAAHLSYNEQFF. The CDR3, as DNA: TGTGCCAGCAGTTTATTCGCAGCCCACCTATCCTACAATGAGCAGTTCTTC.

CDR3 DNA: TGTGCCAGCTCACCTTCTCATAAAGAAAAACTGTTTTTT. Protein sequence: CASSPSHKEKLFF. V is TRBV18 and J is TRBJ1-4; unclear D gene. From germline, CDR1 is KGHSH and CDR2 LQKENI. The V end lost 3 bases, the J end lost 8 bases, and 10 bases lay between the germline ends. The CDR3 has 13 amino acids.

The V call is TRBV11-2, the J call TRBJ2-1, with a tentative D call TRBD2 (5 bases). CDR1 is SGHAT, CDR2 FQNNGV, per germline. The CDR3 loop spans 12 amino acids. Trimming left V 1 base short and J 12 bases short, with 10 bases between. The DNA of the CDR3 is TGTGCCAGCAGCTTAGTGGGAGTCGGGCAGTTCTTC. Translation gives CASSLVGVGQFF.

This chain joins TRBV13 and TRBJ2-3; 7 nucleotides match TRBD2. CDR3 length: 15 amino acids. The V segment lost 3 bases and the J segment 0 bases; nucleotides outside the gene matches: 3. Per the germline V gene, CDR1 is PRHDT and CDR2 is FYEKMQ (reference sequence). The CDR3 loop is CASSFYSGSTDTQYF. As DNA, the CDR3 is TGTGCCAGCAGCTTTTATAGCGGGAGCACAGATACGCAGTATTTT.

The J gene is TRBJ2-1, the V gene TRBV29-1, with TRBD2 matching over 7 bases. CDR1 and CDR2 (germline): SQVTM, ANQGSEA. This CDR3 region has 13 residues. V shed 7 bases, J shed 9 bases, and the junction held 12 bases outside the gene matches. CDR3 sequence: CSALPASGSEQFF. Written as DNA, the CDR3 is TGCAGCGCCCTTCCGGCTAGCGGAAGTGAGCAGTTCTTC.

V and J are TRBV3-1 (or the pseudogene TRBV3-2) and TRBJ2-5; TRBD1 is a possible D gene (6 bases). Germline CDR1 LGHDT, CDR2 YNNKEL (reference sequence). The CDR3 contains 14 residues. Trimming removed 4 bases at V and 5 bases at J, with 14 bases between. CDR3 nucleotides: TGTGCCAGCAGCCCCTTACAGGGTTGGGAGACCCAGTACTTC. As protein: CASSPLQGWETQYF.

The rearrangement joins TRBV29-1 to TRBJ2-3; D is perhaps TRBD1 (7 bases). The V gene's germline CDR1 is SQVTM and CDR2 ANQGSEA. There are 14 residues in the CDR3. The V end was cut by 4 bases, the J end by 0 bases, with 11 bases between. CDR3 bases: TGCAGCGTTGGACAGGGACTTAGCACAGATACGCAGTATTTT. Its protein is CSVGQGLSTDTQYF.

This chain connects TRBV11-1 to TRBJ2-1, with 11 bases aligning to TRBD2. Germline CDR1 is SGHAT and CDR2 is FQDESV (reference sequence). The V gene end was trimmed by 5 bases and the J gene end by 7 bases; junction bases not matched to a gene: 10. The CDR3 covers 16 residues. The CDR3 protein is CASSPSGRKIPNEQFF. In DNA form, the CDR3 reads TGTGCCAGCAGCCCTAGCGGGAGGAAAATTCCGAATGAGCAGTTCTTC.

The J gene is TRBJ1-2, the V gene TRBV10-3; 7 bases fit TRBD1. Germline assignment: CDR1 ENHRY and CDR2 SYGVKD. V trimming: 9 bases; J trimming: 4 bases; junction bases outside the gene matches: 8. There are 13 residues in the CDR3. The CDR3 DNA reads as TGTGCCATTCGTTCAGGGGGTCTCTATGGCTACACCTTC. It specifies CAIRSGGLYGYTF.

Concerning this clone: The same CDR3 also results from other DNA sequences found in this sample. This chain uses TRBV18 with TRBJ1-1; no firm D call. The CDR3 spans 13 residues. Germline CDR1 is KGHSH and CDR2 is LQKENI. V lost 2 bases and J lost 3, with 7 bases in between. As DNA, the CDR3 is TGTGCCAGCTCACCAAGAGGAGACACTGAAGCTTTCTTT. Translation gives CASSPRGDTEAFF.

In DNA, the CDR3 is TGTGCCAGTCATAAGCCCAATCAGCCCCAGCATTTT. Its protein product is CASHKPNQPQHF. The chain joins TRBV19 to TRBJ1-5; D not certain. V was cut by 8 bases and J by 3 bases, with 8 bases left in between. The CDR3 consists of 12 residues. Germline V gene data show CDR1 as LNHDA and CDR2 as SQIVND (reference sequence).

CDR3: CASSSGGGLGNSPLHF. The CDR3 bases are TGTGCCAGCAGCTCAGGCGGGGGGTTAGGTAATTCACCCCTCCACTTT. This sequence joins TRBV9 and TRBJ1-6; D is perhaps TRBD1 (5 bases). The CDR3 is 16 amino acids. Deletions cut 4 bases from V and 6 bases from J, with 17 bases between. CDR1 and CDR2 (germline): SGDLS, YYNGEE.